What follows describes a single TCR beta chain. This entry belongs to a study of blood T cell repertoires in COVID-19. On the study more broadly: Both acute and convalescent COVID-19 samples were obtained from the United States, Italy and Spain. PBMCs, B-cell-depleted T cells, or T cells were the source of the cDNA or gDNA that made up the material.

Original methodology: Amplifying reference gene primers gave estimates of nucleated cell counts. Libraries were prepared by immunoSEQ multiplex PCR; TCRdb keeps only in-frame clonotypes and omits some of them. That table gives V, J and clone size, and the DNA gave D and trimming. The table has 50,000 to 70,000 clones, around 88% seen once. The length of the CDR3 is 16 residues. Per the germline V gene, CDR1 is ENHRY and CDR2 is SYGVKD. V gave up 2 bases and J gave up 3 bases; unmatched junction bases: 4. This TCR derives from a man aged 55 to 69 with acute or convalescent COVID-19. The specimen sequenced was peripheral blood. The V gene is TRBV10-3, the J gene TRBJ2-7, with 13 bases lining up with TRBD2. CDR3 nucleotide sequence: TGTGCCATCAGTGAGGGTACTAGCGGGGGGGGCTACGAGCAGTACTTC. Translating gives CAISEGTSGGGYEQYF.